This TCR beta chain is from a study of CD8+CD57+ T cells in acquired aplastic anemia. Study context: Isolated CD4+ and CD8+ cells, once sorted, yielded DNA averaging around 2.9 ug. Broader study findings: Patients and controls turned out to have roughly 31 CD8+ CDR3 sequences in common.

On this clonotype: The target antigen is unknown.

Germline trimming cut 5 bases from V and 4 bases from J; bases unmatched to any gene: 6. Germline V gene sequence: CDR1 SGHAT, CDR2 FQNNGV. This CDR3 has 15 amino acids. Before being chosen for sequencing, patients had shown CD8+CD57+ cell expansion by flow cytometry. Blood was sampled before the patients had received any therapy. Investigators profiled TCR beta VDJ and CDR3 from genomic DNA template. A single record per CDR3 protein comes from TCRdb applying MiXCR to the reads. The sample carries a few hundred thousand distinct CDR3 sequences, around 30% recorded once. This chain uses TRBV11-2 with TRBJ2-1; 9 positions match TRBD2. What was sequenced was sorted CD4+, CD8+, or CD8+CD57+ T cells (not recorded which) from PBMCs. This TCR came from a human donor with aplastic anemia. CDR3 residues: CASSRGAGGYNEQFF. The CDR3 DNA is TGTGCCAGCAGCCGAGGAGCGGGAGGATACAATGAGCAGTTCTTC.